These T cell receptor beta chains were read from a single sample in a study of T-cell reconstitution after alpha-beta-depleted transplantation in children. Using its own MiXCR run on the PCR reads, TCRdb lists one record per CDR3 protein. The sample has about 600,000 distinct CDR3 sequences, more than 9% seen once. Here the sequenced sample was PBMCs from the stem cell graft donor, taken from the stem cell graft. These receptors were taken from a human donor who donated a stem cell graft to a child with acute myeloid leukemia. Each CDR3 is given with its conserved first and last residue. Fields, in order: V gene, J gene, D gene, clone size, CDR3 DNA, CDR3 protein. D genes are given only for firm matches. Part of the rows lack a size; the others show once, few, many or a class for expanded clones.

TRBV6-1	TRBJ2-5	TRBD1	few	TGTGCCAGCAGTCCGAGGACAGGGGGCATGGAGACCCAGTACTTC	CASSPRTGGMETQYF
TRBV7-3	TRBJ2-1	TRBD2	few	TGTGCCAGCAGCTTAAAGGCTAGCGGGGGGTACAATGAGCAGTTCTTC	CASSLKASGGYNEQFF
TRBV4-2	TRBJ2-3	.	.	TGTGCCAGCAGCGCCCAACTCCGGGACATCACGGCAGATACGCAGTATTTT	CASSAQLRDITADTQYF
TRBV20-1	TRBJ2-4	TRBD2	.	TGCTGTGCTAGTTGGGGCGGCGGGAGGGCCAAAAACATTCAGTACTTC	CCASWGGGRAKNIQYF
TRBV12-3/TRBV12-4	TRBJ1-1	.	many	TGTGCCAGCAGTTTTGAGGACCACGGGCGCAACACTGAAGCTTTCTTT	CASSFEDHGRNTEAFF
TRBV27	TRBJ2-1	TRBD2	few	TGTGCCAGCAGTTTAAGACTAGCGTCCAATGAGCAGTTCTTC	CASSLRLASNEQFF
TRBV4-3	TRBJ2-7	.	.	TGCGCCAGCAGCCAAGGGGGAAACGGAATATACGAGCAGTACTTC	CASSQGGNGIYEQYF
TRBV2	TRBJ2-7	TRBD1	many	TGTGCCAGCAGGCCGACAGGGGCCAACGAGCAGTACTTC	CASRPTGANEQYF
TRBV20-1	TRBJ1-1	.	few	TGCAGTGCTAGAGGGACAGCCTTGAACACTGAAGCTTTCTTT	CSARGTALNTEAFF
TRBV20-1	TRBJ2-5	.	many	TGCAGTGCTAGAGATCCGGAAGGGGTCGGAGAGACCCAGTACTTC	CSARDPEGVGETQYF
TRBV29-1	TRBJ2-3	.	.	TGCAGCGCCCCGACTAGTAACACAGATACGCAGTATTTT	CSAPTSNTDTQYF
TRBV5-1	TRBJ2-7	TRBD1	.	TGCGCCAGCAGCCTGAACCGGGACAGGGCCCACGAGCAGTACTTC	CASSLNRDRAHEQYF
TRBV4-2	TRBJ2-5	.	few	TGTGCCAGCAGCCCGAGGGCGGGAACAAGGGAGACCCAGTACTTC	CASSPRAGTRETQYF
TRBV4-1	TRBJ2-7	.	few	TGCGCCAGCAGTGTGGGGAACGGGGGCTACGAGCAGTACTTC	CASSVGNGGYEQYF
TRBV11-2	TRBJ2-7	TRBD2	few	TGTGCCAGCAGCATCAGGACTAGCGGGAATTGGGGCACCTACGAGCAGTACTTC	CASSIRTSGNWGTYEQYF
TRBV3-1	TRBJ2-2	.	.	TGTGCCAGCAGCCAAGATCTTACAAACACCGGGGAGCTGTTTTTT	CASSQDLTNTGELFF
TRBV11-2	TRBJ2-7	TRBD2	.	TGTGCCAGCAGCTTAAGATCTCTAGCGGGAGGGCCGTCCTACGAGCAGTACTTC	CASSLRSLAGGPSYEQYF
TRBV30	TRBJ1-1	TRBD1	.	TGTGCCTGGAGTTGGGGGACAGGGTCGAAGAACTATAAGGGTACTGAAGCTTTCTTT	CAWSWGTGSKNYKGTEAFF
TRBV29-1	TRBJ2-3	TRBD2	.	TGCAGCGTTCAGCCGGGGGGGGGAGATACGCAGTATTTT	CSVQPGGGDTQYF
TRBV12-3/TRBV12-4	TRBJ2-2	TRBD2	few	TGTGCCAGCAGCCCCGCGCGGGGGATCACCGGGGAGCTGTTTTTT	CASSPARGITGELFF
TRBV6-1	TRBJ2-7	TRBD2	.	TGTGCCAGCAGTATAGCGGGAGGGACCTACGAGCAGTACTTC	CASSIAGGTYEQYF
TRBV6-2/TRBV6-3	TRBJ1-5	.	few	TGTGCCAGCAGTTACTCGGGGACCTATAGCAATCAGCCCCAGCATTTT	CASSYSGTYSNQPQHF
TRBV20-1	TRBJ1-6	TRBD1	few	TGCAGTGCTTCACAACAGGGGGCGCGCGGTTCACCCCTCCACTTT	CSASQQGARGSPLHF
TRBV5-6	TRBJ2-1	TRBD2	few	TGTGCCAGCAGACGAAGCGGGAGAGGTGAGCAGTTCTTC	CASRRSGRGEQFF
TRBV2	TRBJ2-7	TRBD2	many	TGTGCCAGCAGTGAAGGCGGGGGGATTACCTCCTACGAGCAGTACTTC	CASSEGGGITSYEQYF
TRBV7-2	TRBJ2-5	.	.	TGTGCCAGCAGCTTAGTGGTCGGCTTGGAGACCCAGTACTTC	CASSLVVGLETQYF
TRBV7-9	TRBJ1-2	.	.	TGTGCCGGGGGCAGGTCGACGGGGAGGTATGGCTACACCTTC	CAGGRSTGRYGYTF
TRBV20-1	TRBJ2-3	.	.	TGCAGTCCCCCCCGAGACTTTGCCACAGATACGCAGTATTTT	CSPPRDFATDTQYF
TRBV29-1	TRBJ1-1	.	few	TGCAGCGTTCACGGGGGAGCGAACACTGAAGCTTTCTTT	CSVHGGANTEAFF
TRBV10-3	TRBJ2-3	.	many	TGTGCCATCAGGCCGGGACCCCCACGAGATACGCAGTATTTT	CAIRPGPPRDTQYF
TRBV6-5	TRBJ2-3	.	.	TGTGCCAGCAGTTACCTCAGTCCCGGCACAGATACGCAGTATTTT	CASSYLSPGTDTQYF
TRBV20-1	TRBJ2-1	TRBD2	.	TGCAGTGCTAGAGCTGCGGGAGGTTACAATGAGCAGTTCTTC	CSARAAGGYNEQFF
TRBV7-8	TRBJ2-7	TRBD1	.	TGTGCCAGCAGCTTGGCCCTCGGGACAGGGAACTACGAGCAGTACTTC	CASSLALGTGNYEQYF
TRBV9	TRBJ2-2	TRBD2	many	TGTGCCAGCAGCGTGCGGGAGACCGGGGAGCTGTTTTTT	CASSVRETGELFF
TRBV29-1	TRBJ2-2	.	few	TGCAGCGTTGCACGACAAACCGGGGAGCTGTTTTTT	CSVARQTGELFF
TRBV7-9	TRBJ2-7	TRBD2	many	TGTGCCAGCAGCATCACGATAGCGGGAAAGTACGAGCAGTACTTC	CASSITIAGKYEQYF
TRBV29-1	TRBJ1-4	TRBD1	.	TGCAGCGCATCCGGGACAGGGGGTGAAAAACTGTTTTTT	CSASGTGGEKLFF
TRBV20-1	TRBJ2-1	.	.	TGCAGTGCTAACACCGGGAGTAGGAATGAGCAGTTCTTC	CSANTGSRNEQFF
TRBV29-1	TRBJ2-1	.	.	TGCAGCGTTATCGGGGGTGCTCGCGAGCAGTTCTTC	CSVIGGAREQFF
TRBV7-9	TRBJ2-1	.	few	TGTGCCAGCAGCCTACATACCCAGGGTGGTGAGCAGTTCTTC	CASSLHTQGGEQFF
TRBV12-3/TRBV12-4	TRBJ1-4	.	few	TGTGCCAGCACCCTCAACCTGGGGGGAGAAAAACTGTTTTTT	CASTLNLGGEKLFF
TRBV7-9	TRBJ1-2	.	.	TGTGCCAGCAGCCCCTGGGGCACCGGGATGTATGGCTACACCTTC	CASSPWGTGMYGYTF
TRBV6-2/TRBV6-3	TRBJ2-4	.	few	TGTGCCAGTCTACCTGAACCTCGGGGCAAAAACATTCAGTACTTC	CASLPEPRGKNIQYF
TRBV29-1	TRBJ2-7	.	.	TGCAGCGTTGAGGGGTTACAGGGTGGATTTTACGAGCAGTACTTC	CSVEGLQGGFYEQYF
TRBV5-1	TRBJ2-3	TRBD2	.	TGCGCCAGCGGGGCTAGCGGGAGTGTCTATACGCAGTATTTT	CASGASGSVYTQYF
TRBV20-1	TRBJ2-7	.	many	TGCAGTGCTAGTATTACCCGGGCTGGGGAGCAGTACTTC	CSASITRAGEQYF
TRBV29-1	TRBJ1-1	.	.	TGCAGCGTTGACGGAAGGGGGGGCACTGAAGCTTTCTTT	CSVDGRGGTEAFF
TRBV12-3/TRBV12-4	TRBJ2-1	.	many	TGTGCCAGCAGCGGGAGCCGTCCCACCCATGAGCAGTTCTTC	CASSGSRPTHEQFF
TRBV5-1	TRBJ1-2	.	.	TGCGCCAGCAGCTTGGCAGGGGTTTCTAACTATGGCTACACCTTC	CASSLAGVSNYGYTF
TRBV4-2	TRBJ2-5	TRBD2	many	TGTGCCAGCAGCCAAGGACTAGCGGGACTCCAAGAGACCCAGTACTTC	CASSQGLAGLQETQYF
TRBV5-1	TRBJ2-7	.	few	TGCGCCAGCAGCTTGCAACGTAGGTTCGGAAGCGAGCAGTACTTC	CASSLQRRFGSEQYF
TRBV18	TRBJ2-2	.	many	TGTGCCAGCTCACAGAATGGCGGGGAGCTGTTTTTT	CASSQNGGELFF
TRBV7-6	TRBJ2-5	.	few	TGTGCCAGCAGCCCCACATCCAGGGGGGGTGGAGAGACCCAGTACTTC	CASSPTSRGGGETQYF